This is a list of T cell receptor beta chains from one sample in a study of control samples from healthy donors and cancer patients. Measured with immunoSEQ multiplex PCR; TCRdb has only the in-frame clones, and not every one. The table has tens of thousands of clones, over 85% seen once. Input material: PBMCs. The origin of the receptors is a man aged 25 to 40 with colorectal cancer. The CDR3 runs from the conserved cysteine through the conserved F or W.

CDR3 length: 13; J gene: TRBJ1-2; V gene: TRBV6-5; CDR3 protein: CASRDRANYGYTF
CDR3 length: 16; J gene: TRBJ1-1; V gene: TRBV7-2; CDR3 protein: CASSSGRRPGFTEAFF
CDR3 length: 15; J gene: TRBJ2-1; V gene: TRBV6-5; CDR3 protein: CASSRAGAPYNEQFF
CDR3 length: 15; J gene: TRBJ2-4; V gene: TRBV6-2/TRBV6-3; CDR3 protein: CASSLGVSSKNIQYF
CDR3 length: 16; J gene: TRBJ1-1; V gene: TRBV28; CDR3 protein: CASSTDRGLGIGEAFF
CDR3 length: 15; J gene: TRBJ2-1; V gene: TRBV27; CDR3 protein: CASRFEATGPDEQFF
CDR3 length: 13; J gene: TRBJ2-2; V gene: TRBV7-2; CDR3 protein: CASSLEYTGELFF
CDR3 length: 15; J gene: TRBJ2-3; V gene: TRBV9; CDR3 protein: CASSVGGTGTDTQYF
CDR3 length: 15; J gene: TRBJ2-7; V gene: TRBV6-5; CDR3 protein: CASRPRQTLVNEQYF
CDR3 length: 16; J gene: TRBJ2-1; V gene: TRBV24-1; CDR3 protein: CATSFGTSGGYNEQFF
CDR3 length: 14; J gene: TRBJ1-2; V gene: TRBV5-1; CDR3 protein: CASSLESGGAGYTF
CDR3 length: 17; J gene: TRBJ2-1; V gene: TRBV4-3; CDR3 protein: CASSQDGPAGGANEQFF
CDR3 length: 18; J gene: TRBJ2-1; V gene: TRBV4-3; CDR3 protein: CASSPSTSGGMFDNEQFF
CDR3 length: 12; J gene: TRBJ1-2; V gene: TRBV7-9; CDR3 protein: CASSIWTDGYTF
CDR3 length: 21; J gene: TRBJ1-5; V gene: TRBV7-6; CDR3 protein: CASSLPLDRGGHNQSNQPQHF
CDR3 length: 17; J gene: TRBJ1-2; V gene: TRBV1; CDR3 protein: CTSSPPGIRESNYGYTF
CDR3 length: 15; J gene: TRBJ1-4; V gene: TRBV4-3; CDR3 protein: CASSQGRGFNEKLFF
CDR3 length: 20; J gene: TRBJ1-1; V gene: TRBV12-5; CDR3 protein: CASGSGGWGVSGFKNTEAFF
CDR3 length: 16; J gene: TRBJ2-2; V gene: TRBV9; CDR3 protein: CASSVGLAGGTGELFF
CDR3 length: 13; J gene: TRBJ1-2; V gene: TRBV10-3; CDR3 protein: CAISEQRNYGYTF
CDR3 length: 18; J gene: TRBJ2-1; V gene: TRBV10-1; CDR3 protein: CASSESRGEWREGNEQFF
CDR3 length: 16; J gene: TRBJ2-6; V gene: TRBV4-3; CDR3 protein: CASSQVVGSGANVLTF
CDR3 length: 12; J gene: TRBJ1-1; V gene: TRBV29-1; CDR3 protein: CSIRGGGTEAFF
CDR3 length: 13; J gene: TRBJ1-4; V gene: TRBV30; CDR3 protein: CAWSDLGGRKLFF
CDR3 length: 13; J gene: TRBJ1-1; V gene: TRBV20-1; CDR3 protein: CSASRDRHTEAFF
CDR3 length: 14; J gene: TRBJ2-7; V gene: TRBV5-4; CDR3 protein: CASSLRPDDVEQYF
CDR3 length: 16; J gene: TRBJ2-3; V gene: TRBV10-3; CDR3 protein: CAITQRGGAGTDTQYF
CDR3 length: 15; J gene: TRBJ2-2; V gene: TRBV6-2/TRBV6-3; CDR3 protein: CASSISGASTGELFF
CDR3 length: 12; J gene: TRBJ2-7; V gene: TRBV7-9; CDR3 protein: CASRGAGDEQYF
CDR3 length: 14; J gene: TRBJ2-5; V gene: TRBV5-6; CDR3 protein: CASSFRQSQETQYF
CDR3 length: 16; J gene: TRBJ1-2; V gene: TRBV9; CDR3 protein: CASSVAGSGGLYGYTF
CDR3 length: 15; J gene: TRBJ1-4; V gene: TRBV9; CDR3 protein: CASSVGADFNEKLFF
CDR3 length: 15; J gene: TRBJ2-1; V gene: TRBV6-6; CDR3 protein: CASTLEGATYNEQFF
CDR3 length: 14; J gene: TRBJ1-1; V gene: TRBV4-3; CDR3 protein: CASSQVPRDTEAFF
CDR3 length: 16; J gene: TRBJ2-4; V gene: TRBV5-1; CDR3 protein: CASSRTPDREQNIQYF
CDR3 length: 12; J gene: TRBJ1-6; V gene: TRBV30; CDR3 protein: CASGVGNSPLHF
CDR3 length: 13; J gene: TRBJ2-7; V gene: TRBV2; CDR3 protein: CASRGGAFGEQYF